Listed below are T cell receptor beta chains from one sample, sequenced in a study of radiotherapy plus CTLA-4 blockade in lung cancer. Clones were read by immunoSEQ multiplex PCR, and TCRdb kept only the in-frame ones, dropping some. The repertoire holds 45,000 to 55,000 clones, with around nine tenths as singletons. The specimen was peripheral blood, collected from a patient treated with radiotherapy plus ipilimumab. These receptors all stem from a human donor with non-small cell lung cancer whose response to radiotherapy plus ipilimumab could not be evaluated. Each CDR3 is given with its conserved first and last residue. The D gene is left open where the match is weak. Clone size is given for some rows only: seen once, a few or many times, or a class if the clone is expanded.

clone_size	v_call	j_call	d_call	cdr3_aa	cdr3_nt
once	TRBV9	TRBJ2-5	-	CASSTLVGGLKTQYF	TGTGCCAGCAGCACCCTTGTGGGGGGGCTTAAGACCCAGTACTTC
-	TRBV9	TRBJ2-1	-	CASSPRNEQFF	TGTGCCAGCAGCCCCCGCAATGAGCAGTTCTTC
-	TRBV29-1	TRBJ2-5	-	CSVGRQLRGETQYF	TGCAGCGTCGGGCGACAGCTTAGGGGTGAGACCCAGTACTTC
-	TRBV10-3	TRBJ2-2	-	CAIRDIYTGELFF	TGTGCCATCAGGGACATATACACCGGGGAGCTGTTTTTT
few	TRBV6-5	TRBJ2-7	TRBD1	CASSYWTGGEQYF	TGTGCCAGCAGTTATTGGACAGGGGGCGAGCAGTACTTC
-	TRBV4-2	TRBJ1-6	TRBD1	CASSEDRNNSPLHF	TGTGCCAGCAGCGAGGACAGGAATAATTCACCCCTCCACTTT
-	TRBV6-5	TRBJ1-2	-	CASSQKHSGYGYTF	TGTGCCAGCAGCCAAAAACACTCGGGCTATGGCTACACCTTC
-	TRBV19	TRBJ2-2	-	CASRKTANTGELFF	TGTGCCAGTAGGAAAACAGCCAACACCGGGGAGCTGTTTTTT
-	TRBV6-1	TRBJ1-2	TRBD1	CASSDRGHGYTF	TGTGCCAGCAGCGACAGGGGGCATGGCTACACCTTC
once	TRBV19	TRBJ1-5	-	CASSLTDYSNQPQHF	TGTGCCAGTAGTTTGACAGATTATAGCAATCAGCCCCAGCATTTT
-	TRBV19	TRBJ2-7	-	CASSILTGYEQYF	TGTGCCAGTAGTATCCTGACGGGTTACGAGCAGTACTTC
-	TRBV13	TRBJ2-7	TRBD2	CASSLRTSGDLNEQYF	TGTGCCAGCAGCTTAAGGACTAGCGGGGATCTGAACGAGCAGTACTTC
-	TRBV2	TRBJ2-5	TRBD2	CASSLTAGGRSGETQYF	TGTGCCAGCAGCCTGACAGCGGGAGGAAGGAGCGGAGAGACCCAGTACTTC
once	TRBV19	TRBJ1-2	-	CATTPPDSNYGYTF	TGTGCCACCACCCCCCCAGACAGTAACTATGGCTACACCTTC
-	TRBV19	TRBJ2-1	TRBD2	CASSAYTGLAGAYNEQFF	TGTGCCAGTAGTGCTTATACCGGACTAGCGGGAGCCTACAATGAGCAGTTCTTC
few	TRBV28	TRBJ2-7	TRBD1	CASTKGDRPYEQYF	TGTGCCAGCACCAAGGGGGACAGACCCTACGAGCAGTACTTC
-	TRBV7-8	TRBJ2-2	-	CASSGRGSGELFF	TGTGCCAGCAGCGGGAGAGGGTCCGGGGAGCTGTTTTTT
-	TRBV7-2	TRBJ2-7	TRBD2	CASSLMAGGYEQYF	TGTGCCAGCAGCTTAATGGCGGGGGGATACGAGCAGTACTTC
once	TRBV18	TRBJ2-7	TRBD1	CASSLTGTDYEQYF	TGTGCCAGCTCGCTCACCGGGACAGACTACGAGCAGTACTTC
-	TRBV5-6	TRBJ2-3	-	CASSLAGAGADTQYF	TGTGCCAGCAGCTTGGCAGGGGCGGGCGCAGATACGCAGTATTTT
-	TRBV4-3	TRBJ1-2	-	CASSQGQVGYGYTF	TGCGCCAGCAGCCAAGGACAGGTCGGGTATGGCTACACCTTC
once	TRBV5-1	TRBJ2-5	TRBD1	CASSQARQGGTQYF	TGCGCCAGCAGCCAGGCCCGACAGGGGGGGACCCAGTACTTC
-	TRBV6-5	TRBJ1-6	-	CASSPSREHNSPLHF	TGTGCCAGCAGTCCCTCCAGGGAACACAATTCACCCCTCCACTTT
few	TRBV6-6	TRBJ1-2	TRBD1	CASSTKTGGDYGYTF	TGTGCCAGCAGTACGAAGACAGGGGGGGACTATGGCTACACCTTC
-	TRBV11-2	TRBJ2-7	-	CASSRIAEHSSEQYF	TGTGCCAGCAGCCGAATAGCGGAACACTCTAGCGAGCAGTACTTC
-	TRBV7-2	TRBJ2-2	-	CASSLVGGANTGELFF	TGTGCCAGCAGCTTAGTTGGGGGGGCTAACACCGGGGAGCTGTTTTTT
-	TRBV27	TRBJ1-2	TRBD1	CASSSEQGVYGYTF	TGTGCCAGCAGTTCCGAACAGGGGGTCTATGGCTACACCTTC
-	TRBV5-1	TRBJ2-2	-	CASARAGRNGELFF	TGCGCCAGCGCCCGGGCGGGTAGGAACGGGGAGCTGTTTTTT
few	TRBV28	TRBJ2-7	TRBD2	CASSIWTSGFYEQYF	TGTGCCAGCAGTATCTGGACTAGCGGGTTCTACGAGCAGTACTTC
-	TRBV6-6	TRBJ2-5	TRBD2	CASTTSTSGAQETQYF	TGTGCCAGCACCACCTCAACTAGCGGGGCTCAAGAGACCCAGTACTTC
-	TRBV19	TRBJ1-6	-	CASSLADYNSPLHF	TGTGCCAGTAGCCTAGCTGACTATAATTCACCCCTCCACTTT
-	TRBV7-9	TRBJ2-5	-	CASSLLGVQETQYF	TGTGCCAGCAGCTTACTCGGGGTTCAAGAGACCCAGTACTTC
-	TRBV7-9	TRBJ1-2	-	CASSLAAGRSYGYTF	TGTGCCAGCAGCTTAGCAGCCGGTAGGAGCTATGGCTACACCTTC
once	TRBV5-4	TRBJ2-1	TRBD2	CASSIRTSGYYNEQFF	TGTGCCAGCAGCATCCGGACTAGCGGATATTACAATGAGCAGTTCTTC
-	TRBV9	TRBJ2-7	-	CASSVGNGGPSGEQYF	TGTGCCAGCAGCGTAGGAAACGGGGGTCCGTCGGGCGAGCAGTACTTC
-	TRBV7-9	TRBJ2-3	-	CASSLNAGTLTDTQYF	TGTGCCAGCAGCTTAAACGCGGGTACTCTCACAGATACGCAGTATTTT
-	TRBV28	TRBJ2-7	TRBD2	CASSLGGTIGYEQYF	TGTGCCAGCAGTTTAGGGGGGACTATAGGCTACGAGCAGTACTTC
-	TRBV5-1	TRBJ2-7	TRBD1	CASSSTGTGSYEQYF	TGCGCCAGCAGCTCCACCGGGACAGGGTCCTACGAGCAGTACTTC
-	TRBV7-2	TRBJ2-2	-	CASTPFRDGELFF	TGTGCCAGCACCCCCTTCCGGGACGGGGAGCTGTTTTTT
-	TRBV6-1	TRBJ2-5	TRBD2	CASSEGLAGGQETQYF	TGTGCCAGCAGTGAAGGACTAGCGGGAGGTCAAGAGACCCAGTACTTC
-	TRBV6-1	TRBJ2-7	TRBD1	CASGQDYYEQYF	TGCGCCAGCGGACAGGATTACTACGAGCAGTACTTC
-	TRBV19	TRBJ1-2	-	CASSSTRGNGYTF	TGTGCCAGTAGTTCGACGCGGGGGAATGGCTACACCTTC
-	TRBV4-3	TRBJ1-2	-	CASSQDGQGYGYTF	TGCGCCAGCAGCCAAGATGGGCAGGGCTATGGCTACACCTTC
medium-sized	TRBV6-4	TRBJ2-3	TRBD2	CASSDSRTSTTDTQYF	TGTGCCAGCAGTGACTCGAGGACTAGCACCACAGATACGCAGTATTTT
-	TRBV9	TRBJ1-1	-	CASSVIPNTEAFF	TGTGCCAGCAGCGTCATCCCGAACACTGAAGCTTTCTTT
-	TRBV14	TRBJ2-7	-	CASSRNLGAEQYF	TGTGCCAGCAGCAGGAATCTGGGAGCCGAGCAGTACTTC
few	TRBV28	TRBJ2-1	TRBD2	CASSPSKGLAGANNEQFF	TGTGCCAGCAGTCCATCGAAAGGACTAGCGGGAGCCAACAATGAGCAGTTCTTC
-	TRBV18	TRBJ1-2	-	CASSPVALGADGYTF	TGTGCCAGCTCACCCGTCGCGCTGGGGGCAGATGGCTACACCTTC
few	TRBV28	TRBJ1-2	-	CASRLGGGGYTF	TGTGCCAGCAGATTAGGGGGAGGTGGCTACACCTTC
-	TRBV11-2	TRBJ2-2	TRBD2	CASSKKPSGGKNTGELFF	TGTGCCAGCAGTAAAAAACCTAGCGGGGGGAAAAACACCGGGGAGCTGTTTTTT
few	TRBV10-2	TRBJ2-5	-	CASSESKGGGPQETQYF	TGCGCCAGCAGTGAGTCGAAGGGGGGAGGGCCCCAAGAGACCCAGTACTTC
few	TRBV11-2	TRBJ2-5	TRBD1	CASSLGSTGNLQETQYF	TGTGCCAGCAGCTTAGGGTCGACAGGGAACCTTCAAGAGACCCAGTACTTC
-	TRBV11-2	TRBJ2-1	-	CASSLDNPNEQFF	TGTGCCAGCAGCTTAGATAATCCTAATGAGCAGTTCTTC
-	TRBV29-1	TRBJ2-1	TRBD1	CSVERLDRGHEQFF	TGCAGCGTTGAACGCCTGGACAGGGGCCATGAGCAGTTCTTC
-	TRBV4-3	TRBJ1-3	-	CASSQSRVGSMNTIYF	TGCGCCAGCAGCCAATCCCGGGTGGGGAGCATGAACACCATATATTTT